The 9 T cell receptor beta chains given below trace back to one sample, sequenced in a study of T cells in Graves' hyperthyroidism and ophthalmopathy. The source material, RNA transcripts, was used to amplify TCR beta CDR3 regions. First-round RT-PCR of the TCR CDR3 relied on the HTBI primer set. TCRdb called the multiplex PCR reads again in MiXCR, with one record for every CDR3 protein. The table includes hundreds of thousands of distinct CDR3 sequences, 35% detected once. The sequencing input was blood. The source of these receptors is a woman in her 40s with Graves' hyperthyroidism.

This clonotype has ten or more counts. The chain carries TRBV12-3 or TRBV12-4 and TRBJ1-2; TRBD1 agrees at 9 bases. This CDR3 comprises 13 residues. Losses at the gene ends were 7 bases for V and 7 bases for J; bases not matched to a gene: 7. This CDR3 reads CASMDRGGSGYTF. Written as DNA, the CDR3 is TGTGCCAGCATGGACAGGGGAGGTAGTGGCTACACCTTC.

On this clonotype: This sequence may be a read error, since a much larger clone differs from it by one base. The chain carries TRBV28 and TRBJ2-7; D is unresolved. This CDR3 has 11 residues. CDR1 is MDHEN and CDR2 is SYDVKM in the germline V gene. Trimming stripped 4 bases from V and 9 bases from J, with 10 bases between. The chain's CDR3 is CASSSSLGQYF. CDR3 nucleotide sequence: TGTGCCAGCAGTTCCTCCCTAGGGCAGTACTTC.

This clonotype was recorded at least ten times. The CDR3 region is CASSQGQGDEQYF. CDR3 bases: TGCGCCAGCAGCCAGGGACAGGGTGACGAGCAGTACTTC. The rearrangement links TRBV4-1 to TRBJ2-7; the match to TRBD1 covers 9 bases. CDR3 length equals 13 residues. The trim removed 3 bases at V and 5 bases at J, leaving 2 bases unmatched. Germline lookup yields CDR1 MGHRA and CDR2 YSYEKL.

The chain joins TRBV29-1 to TRBJ2-6; weak D call: TRBD1 (5 bases). The CDR3 is 13 residues long. CDR1 and CDR2 from the germline V gene are SQVTM and ANQGSEA. V lost 6 bases, J lost 5 bases, and 11 bases lay in between. The CDR3 region has the DNA TGCAGCGTGGCCCCGGACAGGGCCAACGTCCTGACTTTC. It translates to CSVAPDRANVLTF.

The rearrangement joins TRBV7-9 to TRBJ2-2; 7 bases are shared with TRBD1. V trimming: 5 bases; J trimming: 2 bases; junction bases outside the gene matches: 5. Germline CDR1 SEHNR, CDR2 FQNEAQ (reference sequence). The CDR3 is made up of 15 amino acids. DNA for the CDR3: TGTGCCAGCAGCGGGCCAGGGGGAAACACCGGGGAGCTGTTTTTT. Its protein is CASSGPGGNTGELFF.

The chain carries TRBV12-3 or TRBV12-4 and TRBJ2-2, with D perhaps TRBD1 (6 bases). There are 15 residues in the CDR3. V was cut by 6 bases and J by 1 base, with 12 bases left in between. As DNA, the CDR3 is TGTGCCAGCAGCTCTACGGACAGGAACACCGGGGAGCTGTTTTTT. This gives the protein CASSSTDRNTGELFF.

This clonotype was seen at least ten times. This sequence joins TRBV20-1 and TRBJ1-1; D ambiguous. V was shortened by 5 bases and J by 2 bases, with 3 bases between the two germline ends. The CDR3 has 10 amino acids. CDR1 is DFQATT and CDR2 is SNEGSKA in the germline V gene (reference sequence). CDR3 region: CSALNTEAFF. The CDR3, as DNA: TGCAGTGCTTTAAACACTGAAGCTTTCTTT.

The table lists this clonotype with many counts. The chain couples TRBV7-9 to TRBJ1-5, with TRBD1 matching 8 bases. The V gene's germline CDR1 is SEHNR and CDR2 FQNEAQ (reference sequence). After removal of 4 bases from V and 5 bases from J, the junction contained 4 bases not matched to a gene. This CDR3 has 14 residues. The CDR3 coding sequence is TGTGCCAGCAGCTCAGGGGGCGCGTATCAGCCCCAGCATTTT. It codes for CASSSGGAYQPQHF.

This chain uses TRBV6-5 with TRBJ2-5; the match to TRBD2 covers 12 bases. The CDR3 has 16 amino acids. Germline loops: CDR1 MNHEY, CDR2 SVGAGI. V was clipped by 6 bases and J by 4 bases; unmatched bases: 9. The CDR3 region is CASSPGTSGWGETQYF. CDR3 bases: TGTGCCAGCAGCCCCGGGACTAGCGGGTGGGGAGAGACCCAGTACTTC.